This T cell receptor (beta chain) was recorded in a study of blood T cell repertoires in COVID-19. The wider study: COVID-19 samples collected from the United States, Italy and Spain covered acute and convalescent phases.

J was trimmed by 5 bases and V by 5 bases; bases with no gene match: 3. The CDR3 runs 14 residues. Germline values: CDR1 LNHDA, CDR2 SQIVND (reference sequence). Study processing details: Using reference gene primer amplification, nucleated cell counts were estimated. Libraries were prepared by immunoSEQ multiplex PCR; TCRdb keeps only in-frame clonotypes and omits some of them. V, J and clone size are those of that table, while D and trimming were read from the DNA. The sample lists approximately 230,000 clones, 85% to 90% occurring once. The sequence was obtained from an elderly man with acute or convalescent COVID-19. The sample comprised peripheral blood. The rearrangement joins TRBV19 to TRBJ1-4; 9 nucleotides match TRBD1. The CDR3 region is CASSRDRVNEKLFF. CDR3 DNA sequence: TGTGCCAGTAGTCGGGACAGGGTGAATGAAAAACTGTTTTTT.